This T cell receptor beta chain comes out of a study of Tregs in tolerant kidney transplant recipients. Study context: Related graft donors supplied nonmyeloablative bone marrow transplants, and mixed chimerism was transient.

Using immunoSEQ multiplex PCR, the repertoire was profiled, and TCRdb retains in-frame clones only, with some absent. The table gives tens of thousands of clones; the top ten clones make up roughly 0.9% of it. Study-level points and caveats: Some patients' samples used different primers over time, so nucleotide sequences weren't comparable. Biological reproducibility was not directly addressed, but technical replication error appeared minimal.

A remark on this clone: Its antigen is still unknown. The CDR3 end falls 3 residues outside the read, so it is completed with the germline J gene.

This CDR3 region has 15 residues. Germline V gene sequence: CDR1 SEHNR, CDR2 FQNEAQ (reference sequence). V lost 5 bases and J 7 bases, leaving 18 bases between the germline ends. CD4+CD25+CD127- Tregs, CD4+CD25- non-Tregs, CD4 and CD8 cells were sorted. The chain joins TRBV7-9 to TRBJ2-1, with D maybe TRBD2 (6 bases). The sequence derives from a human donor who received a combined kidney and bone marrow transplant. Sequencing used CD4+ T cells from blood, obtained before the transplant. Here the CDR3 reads CASSKTSYSLNEQFF. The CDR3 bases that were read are TGTGCCAGCAGCAAGACTAGTTACTCCTTAAATGAG.